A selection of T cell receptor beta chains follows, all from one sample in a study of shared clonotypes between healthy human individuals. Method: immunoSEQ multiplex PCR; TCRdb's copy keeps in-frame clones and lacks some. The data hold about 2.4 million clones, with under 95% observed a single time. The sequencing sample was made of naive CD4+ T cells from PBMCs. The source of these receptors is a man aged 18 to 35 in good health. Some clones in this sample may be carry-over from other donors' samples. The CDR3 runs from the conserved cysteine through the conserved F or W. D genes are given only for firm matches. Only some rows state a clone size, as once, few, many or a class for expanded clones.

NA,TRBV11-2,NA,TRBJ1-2,TGTGCCAGCAGCTTAGATGGAGGGAACTATGGCTACACCTTC,CASSLDGGNYGYTF
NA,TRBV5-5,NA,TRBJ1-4,TGTGCCAGCAGCTTTTCCCTAATAGCAACTAATGAAAAACTGTTTTTT,CASSFSLIATNEKLFF
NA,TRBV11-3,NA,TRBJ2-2,TGTGCCAGCAGCTTTAGAAATCGGGCCGGGGAGCTGTTTTTT,CASSFRNRAGELFF
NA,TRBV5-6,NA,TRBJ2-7,TGTGCCAGCAGGCTGTATGACGGGCTAGTCTCGCGTGAGCAGTACTTC,CASRLYDGLVSREQYF
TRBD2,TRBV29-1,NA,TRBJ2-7,TGCAGCGTTGTTTCGGCTAGCGGCCCCTACGAGCAGTACTTC,CSVVSASGPYEQYF
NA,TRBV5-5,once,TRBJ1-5,TGTGCCAGCAGCTCCGACGCCCTTAATCAGCCCCAGCATTTT,CASSSDALNQPQHF
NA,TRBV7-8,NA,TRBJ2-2,TGTGCCAGCAGCTTAGGACGGAGGAACACCGGGGAGCTGTTTTTT,CASSLGRRNTGELFF
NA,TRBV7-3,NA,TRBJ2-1,TGTGCCAGCAGCTTCAAGGCCGGAGTGGGAGAGCAGTTCTTC,CASSFKAGVGEQFF
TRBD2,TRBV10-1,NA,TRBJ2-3,TGCGCCAATCCCGAGGGACTAGCGGAATCAAATACGCAGTATTTT,CANPEGLAESNTQYF
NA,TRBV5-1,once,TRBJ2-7,TGCGCCAGCAGCTTGGAAAATTCTTACTCCTACGAGCAGTACTTC,CASSLENSYSYEQYF
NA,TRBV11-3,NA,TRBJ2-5,TGTGCCAGCAGCCGAACTAAACTAGAGACCCAGTACTTC,CASSRTKLETQYF
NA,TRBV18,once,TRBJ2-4,TGTGCCAGCTCACCACCGGGGGTGCCCAAAAACATTCAGTACTTC,CASSPPGVPKNIQYF
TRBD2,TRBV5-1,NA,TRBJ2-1,TGCGCCAGCAGCATACTAGCGGGAGCCTACAATGAGCAGTTCTTC,CASSILAGAYNEQFF
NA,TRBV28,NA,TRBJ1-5,TGTGCCAGCAGCCTCGGACAGACGTCATGGCCCCAGCATTTT,CASSLGQTSWPQHF
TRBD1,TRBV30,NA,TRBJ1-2,TGTGCCTGGATACAGGGGAGGAGTAACTATGGCTACACCTTC,CAWIQGRSNYGYTF
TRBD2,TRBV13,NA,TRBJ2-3,TGTGCCAGCAGCAGACTAGCGGGAGGTGTAGATACGCAGTATTTT,CASSRLAGGVDTQYF
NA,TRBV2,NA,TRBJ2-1,TGTGCCAGCAGCTACAGGGAGTGGAATGAGCAGTTCTTC,CASSYREWNEQFF
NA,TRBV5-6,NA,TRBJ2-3,TGTGCCAGCAGCTTGCGGTGGCGGGTGACTAGCACAGATACGCAGTATTTT,CASSLRWRVTSTDTQYF
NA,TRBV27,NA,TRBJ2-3,TGTGCCAGCAGTTTCTACGGAGCCTCCACAGATACGCAGTATTTT,CASSFYGASTDTQYF
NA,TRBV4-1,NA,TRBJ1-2,TGCGCCAGCAGCCAAGGATCAGGGGCGTGGTATGGCTACACCTTC,CASSQGSGAWYGYTF
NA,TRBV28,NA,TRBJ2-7,TGTGCCAGCAGTTTAATACGCTACGAGCAGTACTTC,CASSLIRYEQYF
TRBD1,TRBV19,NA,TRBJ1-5,TGTGCCAGTAGGAAAGGACAGGGGGTTGATCAGCCCCAGCATTTT,CASRKGQGVDQPQHF
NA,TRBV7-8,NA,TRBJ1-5,TGTGCCAGCAGCGCCTCGGGGCAGCCCAATCAGCCCCAGCATTTT,CASSASGQPNQPQHF
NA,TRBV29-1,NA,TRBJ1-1,TGCAGCGTTGAACTCCGGGTCAGGGAGGGGACTGAAGCTTTCTTT,CSVELRVREGTEAFF
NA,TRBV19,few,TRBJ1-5,TGTGCCAGTAGTAGAAGGACAGCCAACAATCAGCCCCAGCATTTT,CASSRRTANNQPQHF
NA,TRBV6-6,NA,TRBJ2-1,TGTGCCAGCAGTTCCGTCGGGAGAGGATCCTACAATGAGCAGTTCTTC,CASSSVGRGSYNEQFF
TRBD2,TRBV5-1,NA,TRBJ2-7,TGCGCCAGCAGCTTGGAGGGACTAGCCTCCGAGCAGTACTTC,CASSLEGLASEQYF
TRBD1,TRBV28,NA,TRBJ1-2,TGTGCCAGCAGACTGGGGACAGGAACCTATGGCTACACCTTC,CASRLGTGTYGYTF
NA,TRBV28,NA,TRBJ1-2,TGTGCCAGCAACCTACAGACGGACTATGGCTACACCTTC,CASNLQTDYGYTF
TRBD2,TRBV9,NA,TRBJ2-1,TGTGCCAGCAGCGTCACCTCAGGGCTAGCGGGAGAACACAATGAGCAGTTCTTC,CASSVTSGLAGEHNEQFF
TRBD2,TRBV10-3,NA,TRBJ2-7,TGTGCCATCAGCATACCGGGACTAGTCGCCCACGAGCAGTACTTC,CAISIPGLVAHEQYF
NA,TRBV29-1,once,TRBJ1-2,TGCAGCGTTGAACCTGAGGAGTATGGCTACACCTTC,CSVEPEEYGYTF
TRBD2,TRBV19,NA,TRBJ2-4,TGTGCCAGTAGTATTGGTCTAGCGGACATTCAGTACTTC,CASSIGLADIQYF
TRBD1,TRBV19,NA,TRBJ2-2,TGTGCCAGTAGTAGAGCCGGGACAGGGTTTAACACCGGGGAGCTGTTTTTT,CASSRAGTGFNTGELFF
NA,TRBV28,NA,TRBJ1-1,TGTGCCAGCAGTTTCGGTGGGCAGAGTGGGAACACTGAAGCTTTCTTT,CASSFGGQSGNTEAFF
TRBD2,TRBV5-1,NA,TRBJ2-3,TGCGCCAGCAGCGTCGGGACTAGCAGCGATACGCAGTATTTT,CASSVGTSSDTQYF
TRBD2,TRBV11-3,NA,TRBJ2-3,TGTGCCAGCAGCCACGCTGGGACTAGCGGGAGCACAGATACGCAGTATTTT,CASSHAGTSGSTDTQYF
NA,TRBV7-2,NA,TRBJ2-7,TGTGCCAGCAGGCTTAGACAGAGCTCCTACGAGCAGTACTTC,CASRLRQSSYEQYF
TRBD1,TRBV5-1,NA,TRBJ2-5,TGCGCCAGCAGCTTGGCCACAGGGGGCTTCGAGACCCAGTACTTC,CASSLATGGFETQYF
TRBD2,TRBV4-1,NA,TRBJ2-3,TGCGCCAGCAGCCGCGGAGCTAGCGGAGCCGGAGATACGCAGTATTTT,CASSRGASGAGDTQYF
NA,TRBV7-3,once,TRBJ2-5,TGTGCCAGCAGCTTAAAAAGGGGGGAGACCCAGTACTTC,CASSLKRGETQYF
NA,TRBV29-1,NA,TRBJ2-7,TGCAGCGTTGAAGATCAGCTAGCGAGTCGGCAGTACTTC,CSVEDQLASRQYF
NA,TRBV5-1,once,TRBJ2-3,TGCGCCAGCAGCACGGAGGGCACAGATACGCAGTATTTT,CASSTEGTDTQYF
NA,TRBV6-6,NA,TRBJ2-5,TGTGCCAGCACCGAAGCTAGTGCGGGGCTAGAGACCCAGTACTTC,CASTEASAGLETQYF
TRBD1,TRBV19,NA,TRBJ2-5,TGTGCCAGTAGTGCGACAGGGGCATTATGGGTGAAGACCCAGTACTTC,CASSATGALWVKTQYF
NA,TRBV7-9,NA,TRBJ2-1,TGTGCCAGCAGCAGGGGGGAAGGGGATGAGCAGTTCTTC,CASSRGEGDEQFF
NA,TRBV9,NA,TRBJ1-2,TGTGCCAGCAGCCCTGGGGCAGACAAAGTCTATGGCTACACCTTC,CASSPGADKVYGYTF
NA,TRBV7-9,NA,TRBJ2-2,TGTGCCAGCAGCTTAGGATTGCCCACCGGGGAGCTGTTTTTT,CASSLGLPTGELFF
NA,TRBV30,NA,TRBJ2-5,TGTGCCTGGAATAGGCAGGCCCAAGAGACCCAGTACTTC,CAWNRQAQETQYF
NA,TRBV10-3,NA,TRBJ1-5,TGTGCCATCAGTGAAGGGGGACGGCCCCAGCATTTT,CAISEGGRPQHF
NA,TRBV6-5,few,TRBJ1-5,TGTGCCAGCAGCCCCGTCAGGAGCAATCAGCCCCAGCATTTT,CASSPVRSNQPQHF
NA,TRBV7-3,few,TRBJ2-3,TGTGCCAGCAGCTTAGCGGGACAAGATACGCAGTATTTT,CASSLAGQDTQYF